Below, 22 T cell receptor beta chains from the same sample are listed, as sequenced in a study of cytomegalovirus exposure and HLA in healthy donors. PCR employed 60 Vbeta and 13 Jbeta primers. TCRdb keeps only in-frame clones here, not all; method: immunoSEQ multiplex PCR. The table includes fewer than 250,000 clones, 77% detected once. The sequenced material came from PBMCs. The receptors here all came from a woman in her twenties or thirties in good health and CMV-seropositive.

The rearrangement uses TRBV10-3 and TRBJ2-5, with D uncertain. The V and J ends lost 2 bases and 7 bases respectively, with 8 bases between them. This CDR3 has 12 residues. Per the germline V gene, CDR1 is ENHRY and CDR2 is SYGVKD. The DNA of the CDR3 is TGTGCCATCAGTGAGCCGTCAGGGACCCAGTACTTC. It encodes CAISEPSGTQYF.

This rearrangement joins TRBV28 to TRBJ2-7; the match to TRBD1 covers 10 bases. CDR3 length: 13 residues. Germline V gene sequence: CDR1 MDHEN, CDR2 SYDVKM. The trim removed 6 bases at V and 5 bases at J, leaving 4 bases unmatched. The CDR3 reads CASRGQGFDEQYF. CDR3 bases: TGTGCCAGCAGGGGACAGGGGTTCGACGAGCAGTACTTC.

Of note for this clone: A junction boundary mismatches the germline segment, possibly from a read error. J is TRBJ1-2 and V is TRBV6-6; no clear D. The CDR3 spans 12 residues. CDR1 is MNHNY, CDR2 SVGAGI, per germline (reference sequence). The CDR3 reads CASSGVNYDYTF. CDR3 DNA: TGTGCCAGCAGTGGAGTTAACTATGACTACACCTTC.

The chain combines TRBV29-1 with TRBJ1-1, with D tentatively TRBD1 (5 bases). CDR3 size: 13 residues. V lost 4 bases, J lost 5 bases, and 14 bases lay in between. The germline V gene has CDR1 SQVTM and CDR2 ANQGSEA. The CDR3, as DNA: TGCAGCGTTGCGGCAGGGTTAAGAACTGAAGCTTTCTTT. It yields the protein CSVAAGLRTEAFF. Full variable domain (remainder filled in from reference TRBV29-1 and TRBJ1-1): SAVISQKPSRDICQRGTSLTIQCQVDSQVTMMFWYRQQPGQSLTLIATANQGSEATYESGFVIDKFPISRPNLTFSTLTVSNMSPEDSSIYLCSVAAGLRTEAFFGQGTRLTVV.

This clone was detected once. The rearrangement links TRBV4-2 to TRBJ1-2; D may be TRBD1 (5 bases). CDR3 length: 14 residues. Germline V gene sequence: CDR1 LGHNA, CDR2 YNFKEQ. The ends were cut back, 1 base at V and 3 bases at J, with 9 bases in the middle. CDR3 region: CASSQAQGHYGYTF. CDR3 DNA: TGTGCCAGCAGCCAAGCCCAGGGTCACTATGGCTACACCTTC.

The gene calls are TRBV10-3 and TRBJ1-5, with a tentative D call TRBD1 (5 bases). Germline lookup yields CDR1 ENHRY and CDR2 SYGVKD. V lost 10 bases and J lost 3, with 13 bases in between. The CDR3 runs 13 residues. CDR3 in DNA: TGTGCCACTAGGGTGACAGACAATCAGCCCCAGCATTTT. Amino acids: CATRVTDNQPQHF.

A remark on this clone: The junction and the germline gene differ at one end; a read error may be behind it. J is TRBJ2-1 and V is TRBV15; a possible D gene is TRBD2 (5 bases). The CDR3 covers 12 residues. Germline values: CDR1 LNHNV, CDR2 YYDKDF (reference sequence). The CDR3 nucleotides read TGTGCCACCATGGACTCCAACAATGAGCAGTTCTTC. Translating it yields CATMDSNNEQFF.

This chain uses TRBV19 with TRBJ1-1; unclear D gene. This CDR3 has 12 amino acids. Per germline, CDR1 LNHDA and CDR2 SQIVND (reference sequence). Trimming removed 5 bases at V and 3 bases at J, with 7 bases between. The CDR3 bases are TGTGCCAGTAGTCGGAGGGACACTGAAGCTTTCTTT. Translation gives CASSRRDTEAFF.

CDR3 protein: CASSLAYGPSYEQYF. As DNA, the CDR3 is TGTGCCAGCAGCTTAGCCTACGGCCCTAGCTACGAGCAGTACTTC. This chain connects TRBV7-9 to TRBJ2-7, with D uncertain. V lost 0 bases, J lost 3 bases, and 12 bases lay in between. The length of the CDR3 is 15 residues. The germline V gene encodes CDR1 SEHNR and CDR2 FQNEAQ (reference sequence).

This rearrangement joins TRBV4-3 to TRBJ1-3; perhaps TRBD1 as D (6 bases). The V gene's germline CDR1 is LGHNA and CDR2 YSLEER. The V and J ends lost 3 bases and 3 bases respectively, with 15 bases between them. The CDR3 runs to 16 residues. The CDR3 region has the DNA TGCGCCAGCAGCCACATGTTAGGGGGTAGTGGAAACACCATATATTTT. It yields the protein CASSHMLGGSGNTIYF.

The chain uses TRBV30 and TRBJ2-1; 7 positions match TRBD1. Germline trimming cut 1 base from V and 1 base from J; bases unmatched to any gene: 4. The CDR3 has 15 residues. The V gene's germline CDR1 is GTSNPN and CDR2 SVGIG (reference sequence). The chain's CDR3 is CAWSAPQGSYNEQFF. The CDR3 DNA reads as TGTGCCTGGAGTGCACCACAGGGGTCCTACAATGAGCAGTTCTTC.

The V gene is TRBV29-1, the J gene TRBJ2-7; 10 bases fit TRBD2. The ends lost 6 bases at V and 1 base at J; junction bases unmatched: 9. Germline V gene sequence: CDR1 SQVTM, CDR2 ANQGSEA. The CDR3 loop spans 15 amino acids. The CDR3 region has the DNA TGCAGCGTGGGAGCGGGGGGGTCTTCGTCCTACGAGCAGTACTTC. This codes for CSVGAGGSSSYEQYF.

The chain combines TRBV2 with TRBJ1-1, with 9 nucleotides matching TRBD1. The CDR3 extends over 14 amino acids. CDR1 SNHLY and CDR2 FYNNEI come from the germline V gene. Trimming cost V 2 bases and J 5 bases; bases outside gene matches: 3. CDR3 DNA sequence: TGTGCCAGCAGTGAAACAGGGGGCAGGACTGAAGCTTTCTTT. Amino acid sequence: CASSETGGRTEAFF. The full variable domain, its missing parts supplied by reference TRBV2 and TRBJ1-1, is EPEVTQTPSHQVTQMGQEVILRCVPISNHLYFYWYRQILGQKVEFLVSFYNNEISEKSEIFDDQFSVERPDGSNFTLKIRSTKLEDSAMYFCASSETGGRTEAFFGQGTRLTVV.

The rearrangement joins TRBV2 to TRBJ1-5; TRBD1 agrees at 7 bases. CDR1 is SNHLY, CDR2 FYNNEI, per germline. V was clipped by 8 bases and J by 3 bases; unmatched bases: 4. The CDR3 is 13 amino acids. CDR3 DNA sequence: TGTGCCAGCCGGACAGGTCCCAATCAGCCCCAGCATTTT. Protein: CASRTGPNQPQHF.

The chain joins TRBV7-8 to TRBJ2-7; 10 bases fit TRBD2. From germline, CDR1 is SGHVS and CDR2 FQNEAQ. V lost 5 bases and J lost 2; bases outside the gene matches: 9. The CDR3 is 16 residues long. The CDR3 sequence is CASSEKRSGRAYEQYF. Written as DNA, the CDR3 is TGTGCCAGCAGCGAAAAGAGGAGCGGGAGGGCCTACGAGCAGTACTTC.

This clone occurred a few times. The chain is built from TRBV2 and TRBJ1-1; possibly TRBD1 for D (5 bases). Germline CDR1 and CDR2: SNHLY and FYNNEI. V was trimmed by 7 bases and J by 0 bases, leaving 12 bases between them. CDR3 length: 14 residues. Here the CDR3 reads CASNADRLNTEAFF. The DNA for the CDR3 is TGTGCCAGCAACGCCGACAGACTGAACACTGAAGCTTTCTTT.

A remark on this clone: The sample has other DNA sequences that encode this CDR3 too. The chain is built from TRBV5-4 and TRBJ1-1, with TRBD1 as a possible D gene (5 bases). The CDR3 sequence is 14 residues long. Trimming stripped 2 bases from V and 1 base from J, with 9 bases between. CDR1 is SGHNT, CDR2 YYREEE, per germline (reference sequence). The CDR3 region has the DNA TGTGCCAGCAGCTTAAGGGGCGGGAACACTGAAGCTTTCTTT. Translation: CASSLRGGNTEAFF.

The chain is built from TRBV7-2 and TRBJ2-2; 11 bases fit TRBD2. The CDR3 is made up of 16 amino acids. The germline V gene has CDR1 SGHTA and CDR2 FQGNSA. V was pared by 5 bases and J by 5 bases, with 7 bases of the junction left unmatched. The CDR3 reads CASSLGLAGITGELFF. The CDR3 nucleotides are TGTGCCAGCAGCCTAGGACTAGCGGGTATAACCGGGGAGCTGTTTTTT.

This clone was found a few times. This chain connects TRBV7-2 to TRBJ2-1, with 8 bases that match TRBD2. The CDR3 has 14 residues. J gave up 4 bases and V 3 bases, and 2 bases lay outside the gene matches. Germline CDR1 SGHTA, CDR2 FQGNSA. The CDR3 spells CASSFTSGYNEQFF. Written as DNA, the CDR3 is TGTGCCAGCAGCTTCACTAGCGGATACAATGAGCAGTTCTTC.

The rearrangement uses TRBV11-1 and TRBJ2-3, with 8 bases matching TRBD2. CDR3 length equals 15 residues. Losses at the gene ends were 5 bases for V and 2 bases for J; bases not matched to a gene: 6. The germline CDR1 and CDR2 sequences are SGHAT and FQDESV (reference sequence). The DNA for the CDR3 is TGTGCCAGCAGCCCTGGCGGGAGGTCCACAGATACGCAGTATTTT. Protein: CASSPGGRSTDTQYF.

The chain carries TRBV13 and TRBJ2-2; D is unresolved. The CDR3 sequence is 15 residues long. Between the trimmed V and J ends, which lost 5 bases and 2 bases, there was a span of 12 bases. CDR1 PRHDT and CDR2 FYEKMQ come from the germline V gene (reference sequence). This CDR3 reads CASSARGFNTGELFF. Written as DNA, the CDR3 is TGTGCCAGCAGCGCCAGAGGTTTCAACACCGGGGAGCTGTTTTTT.

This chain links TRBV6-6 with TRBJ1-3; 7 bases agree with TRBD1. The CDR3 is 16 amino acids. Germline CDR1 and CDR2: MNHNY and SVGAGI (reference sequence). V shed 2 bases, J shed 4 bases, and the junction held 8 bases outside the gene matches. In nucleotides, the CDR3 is TGTGCCAGCAGTTACCTTCTTGGGACAGAGGGAAACACCATATATTTT. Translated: CASSYLLGTEGNTIYF.